This TCR beta chain was found in a study of OX40 agonist ivuxolimab in advanced cancers. The V gene lost 6 bases and the J gene lost 1 base, with 11 bases spanning the gap. Looked up from germline, CDR1 is SGHRS and CDR2 is YFSETQ. The CDR3 loop spans 14 amino acids. A single count supports this clone. Measured with immunoSEQ multiplex PCR; TCRdb has only the in-frame clones, and not every one. The sample consists of roughly 100,000 clones, about 85% of them appearing once. The sequence was collected from an adult with an advanced solid tumor such as melanoma, head and neck, liver or kidney cancer. J is TRBJ2-1 and V is TRBV5-1; unclear D gene. Specimen: CD4+ or CD8+ T cells sorted from blood, collected in a trial of the OX40 agonist ivuxolimab. The CDR3 region is CASKPAESYNEQFF. The DNA for the CDR3 is TGCGCCAGCAAACCTGCGGAGTCCTACAATGAGCAGTTCTTC.